The entry that follows covers one T cell receptor beta chain sequence. What this receptor recognizes is not known. No much larger clone exists at a distance of one base, and base qualities are not known. TCRbeta CDR3 regions were amplified from genomic DNA by means of the immunoSEQ Assay, a bias-controlled multiplex PCR. The authors' analysis ran thus. Within the assay, amplification of reference gene primers was used to estimate how many nucleated cells each sample contained. Sequence reads were collapsed and filtered to measure the absolute abundance of every unique TCRbeta CDR3 rearrangement. For each sample, productive Simpson clonality was calculated as the square root of Simpson's diversity index over productive rearrangements. As stored in TCRdb, this immuneACCESS dataset retains in-frame rearrangements with V and J assigned. A fraction of the clones does not appear; measured against another copy, unresolved V genes explain less than half of the discrepancy, and the remainder lacks a known reason. The V and J calls and the clone size are those of that table, but D and trimming were determined from the DNA. The sample includes about 190,000 clones, with roughly 80% observed a single time. The ten most abundant clones make up roughly 17% of the sample.

CDR1 is given as SGHTA and CDR2 as FQGTGA, both from the germline V gene. The CDR3 covers 13 residues, taking in both the cysteine and the phenylalanine. The entry retains the CDR3 DNA only, 39 bases that are in frame from base 1. V gives up 2 bases and J gives up 4 bases, and the segment between their germline ends measures 8 bases. Whole blood was collected in K2EDTA tubes by collaborating institutions according to the institutions' own protocols. For TCRbeta analysis, collaborators shipped samples as frozen whole blood, isolated PBMCs, or DNA extracted from either of those sample types. The data originate from a study of blood T cell repertoires in COVID-19 (dated by TCRdb to the early 2020s). Regarding the study in general: Collaborator samples came from the United States, Italy and Spain and covered acute and convalescent phases of COVID-19. The material from the prospective study consisted of cDNA or gDNA derived from T cells, B-cell-depleted T cells, or PBMCs. Subjects who had been exposed to COVID-19, were actively infected with it, or had recovered from it provided the deeply sampled blood TCRbeta repertoires that made up the dataset. The repertoires were released in a freely available public database intended as a resource for research on the immune response to SARS-CoV-2. The samples were drawn from two sources: the first 160 participants of the ongoing ImmuneRACE study, and fewer than 1,500 subjects contributed by 6 global collaborators. Nearly every sample came with metadata listing a de-identified subject ID, COVID-19 status, age in years and sex. Where available, HLA class I and class II types were taken from metadata supplied by the sample provider and were not determined by assay-based typing. The research as a whole found: The amount of clinical and demographic metadata varied by source and participant and was provided uncurated.

Sequenced input: peripheral blood. The rearrangement combines TRBV7-3 with TRBJ2-5; the best D guess is TRBD1, with 5 bases matching. The TCR comes from a man aged 55 to 70 with active or convalescent COVID-19. The DNA is as follows: TGTGCCAGCAGCTTAGCTCAGGGAGAGACCCAGTACTTC. Its translation reads: CASSLAQGETQYF.